This T cell receptor beta chain was retrieved from a study of blood T cell repertoires in COVID-19. In the study overall: COVID-19 samples, acute and convalescent, were from the United States, Italy and Spain. T cells, B-cell-depleted T cells, or PBMCs supplied cDNA or gDNA.

Authors' data handling: It was from reference gene primer amplification that nucleated cell counts were estimated. Sequencing used immunoSEQ multiplex PCR; TCRdb keeps in-frame clones, though not all of them. V, J and clone size are taken as reported in that table, and D and trimming were inferred from the DNA itself. The sample lists more than 35,000 clones, roughly nine tenths seen once, with around 8.3% in the top ten. The sequence derives from a man aged 30-40 years with active or convalescent COVID-19. Input material: peripheral blood.

The DNA of the CDR3 is TGTGCCAGCAGCCAAGGGGTAACTAGCCGCTGGGCCAACGTCCTGACTTTC. Translation: CASSQGVTSRWANVLTF. The rearrangement links TRBV3-1 (or the pseudogene TRBV3-2) to TRBJ2-6; D is perhaps TRBD2 (6 bases). The V and J ends lost 1 base and 5 bases respectively, with 15 bases between them. The V gene's germline CDR1 is LGHDT and CDR2 YNNKEL (reference sequence). This CDR3 is 17 amino acids long.